This T cell receptor (beta chain) was obtained from a study of blood T cell repertoires in COVID-19. Study information: The United States, Italy and Spain were the sources of the acute and convalescent COVID-19 samples. Nucleic acid was either cDNA or gDNA, and it came from T cells, B-cell-depleted T cells, or PBMCs.

Categorization into cohorts depended on clinical history that participants reported. Original methodology: Amplification of reference gene primers was used by the study to estimate nucleated cell counts. Sequenced by immunoSEQ multiplex PCR; TCRdb stores in-frame clones only, minus some. That table is the source of V, J and clone size, and D and trimming were worked out from the DNA. Of about 470,000 clones listed, roughly 87% were seen once; the top ten hold about 0.75%. The sequence came from a woman between 18 and 29 years old who had recovered from COVID-19. Sample: PBMCs or T cells enriched from blood (not recorded which).

CDR3 loop: CASSFPGTGWNEQFF. CDR3 in DNA: TGTGCCAGCAGCTTCCCCGGGACAGGGTGGAATGAGCAGTTCTTC. The genes are TRBV5-6 and TRBJ2-1; 9 bases match TRBD1. The trim removed 2 bases at V and 7 bases at J, leaving 7 bases unmatched. Germline V lookup: CDR1 SGHDT, CDR2 YYEEEE. This CDR3 region has 15 residues.